Sequencing of this TCR beta chain was carried out in a study of T-cell memory formation after mild COVID-19. Study-wide results and caveats: The pre-infection memory compartment contained some responding clones, suggesting cross-reactive memory joined.

This clonotype showed up many times. Its antigen is still unknown. A 5'RACE reaction primed in the constant segment made cDNA libraries of TCR alpha and TCR beta, and these carried sample barcodes and UMIs. Using its own MiXCR run on the 5' RACE reads, TCRdb lists one record per CDR3 protein. The sample shows fewer than 650,000 distinct CDR3 sequences, about 20% of them seen only once. V was clipped by 0 bases and J by 0 bases, with 12 bases between them. The germline CDR1 and CDR2 sequences are LGHNA and YNFKEQ. The CDR3 extends over 16 amino acids. The clonotype comes from an adult woman who had mild COVID-19 (a few samples of this study predate the infection). Cell type and time point are not known. Sequencing was carried out using PBMCs or a T cell subset sorted from them (not recorded which). This chain joins TRBV4-2 and TRBJ2-7, with D perhaps TRBD2 (6 bases). In DNA, the CDR3 is TGTGCCAGCAGCCAAGACTTGGGACTCAGCTCCTACGAGCAGTACTTC. This codes for CASSQDLGLSSYEQYF.